Following are 29 T cell receptor beta chains from one sample sequenced in a study of blood T cell repertoires in COVID-19. Only in-frame clones appear in the TCRdb table, and some are missing; sequencing was by immunoSEQ multiplex PCR. The sample shows 200,000 to 250,000 clones, approximately 83% of them seen only once. The sample taken for sequencing was PBMCs or T cells enriched from blood (not recorded which). Receptors originate from a woman in her fifties or sixties who had been exposed to COVID-19.

The rearrangement links TRBV5-1 to TRBJ2-2; perhaps TRBD1 as D (5 bases). Per the germline V gene, CDR1 is SGHRS and CDR2 is YFSETQ. Trimming stripped 8 bases from V and 1 base from J, with 15 bases between. The CDR3 extends over 15 amino acids. The CDR3 loop is CASSRDRMNTGELFF. Here the CDR3 DNA reads TGCGCCAGTTCTCGAGACAGAATGAACACCGGGGAGCTGTTTTTT.

For the CDR3, the DNA is TGTGCCAGCAAAAATGGGGGCGTTTCTGAAGCTTTCTTT. Its protein is CASKNGGVSEAFF. The chain uses TRBV12-3 or TRBV12-4 and TRBJ1-1, with D perhaps TRBD1 (6 bases). The CDR3 is made up of 13 amino acids. The V end lost 7 bases, the J end lost 6 bases, and 15 bases lay between the germline ends.

This clone appeared once. V and J are TRBV19 and TRBJ1-1; TRBD1 agrees at 8 bases. The CDR3 has 21 residues. Germline V gives CDR1 LNHDA, CDR2 SQIVND (reference sequence). V trimming: 8 bases; J trimming: 4 bases; junction bases outside the gene matches: 30. CDR3 in amino acids: CASPNGPPMGDRWNWGTEAFF. The CDR3, as DNA: TGTGCCAGTCCGAACGGCCCCCCAATGGGGGACAGGTGGAATTGGGGCACTGAAGCTTTCTTT.

This rearrangement joins TRBV27 to TRBJ2-1; TRBD2 matches 15 bases. CDR1 is MNHEY and CDR2 is SMNVEV in the germline V gene (reference sequence). The J segment lost 7 bases and the V segment lost 6 bases, leaving 1 base of the junction unmatched. The CDR3 spans 14 residues. DNA of the CDR3: TGTGCCAGCAGGGGACTAGCGGGGGGTAATGAGCAGTTCTTC. It is translated as CASRGLAGGNEQFF.

CDR3 sequence: CASSITGGRSTEAFF. CDR3 DNA: TGTGCCAGTAGTATAACAGGGGGCAGGAGCACTGAAGCTTTCTTT. J is TRBJ1-1 and V is TRBV19, with 9 bases that match TRBD1. The CDR3 length is 15 residues. The ends lost 2 bases at V and 4 bases at J; junction bases unmatched: 5. The germline gives CDR1 LNHDA, CDR2 SQIVND (reference sequence).

This chain uses TRBV12-3 or TRBV12-4 with TRBJ1-2; TRBD1 might be the D (6 bases). The CDR3 has 12 amino acids. Trimming took off 5 bases at V and 8 bases at J, with 12 bases between the two ends. In nucleotides, the CDR3 is TGTGCCAGCAGTCAACAGGGTGGCGGCTACACCTTC. This translates into CASSQQGGGYTF.

The chain carries TRBV5-1 and TRBJ2-6, with a weak D call TRBD1 (6 bases). Germline CDR1 and CDR2: SGHRS and YFSETQ. The ends were cut back, 1 base at V and 2 bases at J, with 10 bases in the middle. This CDR3 is built from 16 residues. CDR3 loop: CASSLTGYPGANVLTF. Here the CDR3 DNA reads TGCGCCAGCAGCTTGACAGGGTACCCTGGGGCCAACGTCCTGACTTTC.

V is TRBV10-1 and J is TRBJ2-7, with TRBD1 identical over 7 bases. The V and J ends lost 8 bases and 4 bases, in that order; junction bases with no gene match: 11. The length of the CDR3 is 14 residues. Germline values: CDR1 WNHNN, CDR2 SYGVQD (reference sequence). Written as DNA, the CDR3 is TGCGCCAGCTTCACAGGGGCGACCAAGTACGAGCAGTACTTC. As protein: CASFTGATKYEQYF.

CDR3 amino acids: CASSQRQPGQGNTGELFF. CDR3 nucleotides: TGTGCCAGCAGCCAAAGGCAGCCCGGACAGGGCAACACCGGGGAGCTGTTTTTT. J is TRBJ2-2 and V is TRBV3-1 (or the pseudogene TRBV3-2), with TRBD1 matching over 8 bases. The V segment lost 2 bases and the J segment 2 bases; nucleotides outside the gene matches: 10. CDR1 LGHDT and CDR2 YNNKEL come from the germline V gene (reference sequence). The CDR3 covers 18 residues.

A note on this clone: The identical CDR3 is also encoded by other nucleotide sequences in the sample. The J gene is TRBJ1-1, the V gene TRBV30; maybe TRBD1 (6 bases). Germline CDR1 is GTSNPN and CDR2 is SVGIG (reference sequence). The ends were cut back, 2 bases at V and 1 base at J, with 8 bases in the middle. The CDR3 is 13 amino acids. CDR3 amino acids: CAWSLQGNTEAFF. The CDR3 DNA reads as TGTGCCTGGAGTCTACAGGGGAACACTGAAGCTTTCTTT. The entire variable domain, with the rest obtained from reference TRBV30 and TRBJ1-1, is as follows: SQTIHQWPATLVQPVGSPLSLECTVEGTSNPNLYWYRQAAGRGLQLLFYSVGIGQISSEVPQNLSASRPQDRQFILSSKKLLLSDSGFYLCAWSLQGNTEAFFGQGTRLTVV.

The chain employs TRBV25-1 and TRBJ1-2; no clear D. Trimming left V 8 bases short and J 8 bases short, with 12 bases between. Germline values: CDR1 MGHDK, CDR2 SYGVNS. The CDR3 sequence is 11 residues long. In nucleotides, the CDR3 is TGTGCCAGCTCGACGGCGGGCGGCTACACCTTC. Its protein is CASSTAGGYTF.

The rearrangement joins TRBV28 to TRBJ1-1; D is uncertain. The CDR3 is 16 amino acids. V was cut by 10 bases and J by 2 bases, with 23 bases left in between. The V gene's germline CDR1 is MDHEN and CDR2 SYDVKM. The CDR3 sequence: CATKSDKAPDNTEAFF. CDR3 nucleotides: TGTGCCACTAAGTCCGACAAGGCCCCAGACAACACTGAAGCTTTCTTT.

This clone was observed at least ten times. This rearrangement joins TRBV19 to TRBJ1-2, with TRBD1 as a possible D gene (5 bases). V lost 2 bases, J lost 8 bases, and 12 bases lay in between. The CDR3 totals 13 residues. Germline CDR1 and CDR2: LNHDA and SQIVND (reference sequence). The CDR3, as DNA: TGTGCCAGTAGTATAAATCGCGGGGGAGGCTACACCTTC. Translated: CASSINRGGGYTF.

This chain joins TRBV11-2 and TRBJ1-6; 8 bases agree with TRBD1. Germline lookup yields CDR1 SGHAT and CDR2 FQNNGV. J gave up 9 bases and V 5 bases, and 6 bases lay outside the gene matches. The CDR3 is made up of 14 amino acids. The CDR3 loop is CASSLGQGASPLHF. In nucleotides, the CDR3 is TGTGCCAGCAGCCTCGGACAGGGAGCTTCACCCCTCCACTTT.

This rearrangement joins TRBV7-3 to TRBJ2-5; 8 bases map to TRBD2. Trimming removed 5 bases from V and 5 bases from J; junction bases left unmatched: 4. The CDR3 spans 13 residues. Germline values: CDR1 SGHTA, CDR2 FQGTGA. In DNA, the CDR3 is TGTGCCAGCAGCCGGACTAGCTGGGAGACCCAGTACTTC. Translation: CASSRTSWETQYF.

This clone showed up just once. The V call is TRBV19, the J call TRBJ1-1, with D uncertain. The germline V gene encodes CDR1 LNHDA and CDR2 SQIVND (reference sequence). The CDR3 totals 15 residues. Trimming stripped 7 bases from V and 0 bases from J, with 15 bases between. In DNA, the CDR3 is TGTGCCAGTATCCCTTCCGAGTTTATGAACACTGAAGCTTTCTTT. Protein sequence: CASIPSEFMNTEAFF.

The rearrangement joins TRBV4-3 to TRBJ1-1; D is ambiguous. V gave up 4 bases and J gave up 4 bases, with 13 bases separating them. Germline CDR1 reads LGHNA; CDR2 reads YSLEER. There are 14 residues in the CDR3. CDR3 sequence: CASSPTRRSTEAFF. The CDR3, as DNA: TGCGCCAGCAGCCCAACCAGGAGGAGCACTGAAGCTTTCTTT.

CDR3: CASSPPVAYEQYF. The CDR3 region has the DNA TGTGCCAGCAGTCCCCCGGTCGCCTACGAGCAGTACTTC. This chain connects TRBV6-2 or TRBV6-3 to TRBJ2-7; no reliable D call. V gave up 5 bases and J gave up 2 bases, with 10 bases separating them. The length of the CDR3 is 13 residues. Germline V gene lookup returns CDR1 MNHEY and CDR2 SVGEGT.

J is TRBJ2-1 and V is TRBV11-3, with D uncertain. V lost 1 base, J lost 3 bases, and 10 bases lay in between. The CDR3 is made up of 15 amino acids. The germline V gene has CDR1 SGHNT and CDR2 YENEEA. CDR3 in DNA: TGTGCCAGCAGCTTAGGGTCGCCAGGCTACAATGAGCAGTTCTTC. Translated: CASSLGSPGYNEQFF.

The genes are TRBV7-2 and TRBJ1-1, with TRBD1 identical over 9 bases. Germline V gene sequence: CDR1 SGHTA, CDR2 FQGNSA. The CDR3 spans 13 residues. V was pared by 3 bases and J by 8 bases, with 4 bases of the junction left unmatched. Here the CDR3 reads CASSFPGQGEAFF. In nucleotides, the CDR3 is TGTGCCAGCAGCTTCCCGGGACAGGGAGAAGCTTTCTTT.

This clone showed up just once. The rearrangement joins TRBV11-2 to TRBJ1-1; no clear D. From germline, CDR1 is SGHAT and CDR2 FQNNGV. This CDR3 region has 13 residues. Trimming removed 1 base from V and 6 bases from J, with 9 bases in between. The CDR3 DNA follows: TGTGCCAGCAGCTTAGTGCTCGGTGCTGAAGCTTTCTTT. It is translated as CASSLVLGAEAFF.

The chain has TRBV5-1 and TRBJ2-2, with 9 bases lining up with TRBD1. The germline V gene has CDR1 SGHRS and CDR2 YFSETQ. This CDR3 has 16 residues. After removal of 2 bases from V and 0 bases from J, the junction contained 2 bases not matched to a gene. The CDR3: CASSFRQGANTGELFF. For the CDR3, the DNA is TGCGCCAGCAGCTTTCGACAGGGGGCGAACACCGGGGAGCTGTTTTTT.

The V and J genes are TRBV3-1 (or the pseudogene TRBV3-2) and TRBJ1-1; D remains unclear. The CDR3 contains 12 residues. Germline V gene data show CDR1 as LGHDT and CDR2 as YNNKEL (reference sequence). With 1 base removed from V and 8 bases from J, the gap between germline ends came to 8 bases. CDR3 DNA: TGTGCCAGCAGCCAAGTCGGCAGGGAAGCTTTCTTT. This gives the protein CASSQVGREAFF.

In this sample, this clone turned up once. The chain combines TRBV4-1 with TRBJ2-3; perhaps TRBD1 as D (6 bases). This CDR3 is 15 amino acids long. Germline V lookup: CDR1 MGHRA, CDR2 YSYEKL. The germline V and J ends were trimmed by 4 bases and 5 bases, with 16 bases remaining between them. The chain's CDR3 is CASSPRDIVIDTQYF. CDR3 nucleotides: TGCGCCAGCAGCCCTAGGGACATCGTGATAGATACGCAGTATTTT.

The chain has TRBV7-2 and TRBJ1-2, with 9 bases lining up with TRBD1. Germline V CDR1 and CDR2: SGHTA, FQGNSA. CDR3 size: 15 residues. V lost 3 bases and J lost 7; bases outside the gene matches: 9. The CDR3 DNA is TGTGCCAGCAGCTTGTGGGACAGGGATGGCGGTGGCTACACCTTC. Its protein product is CASSLWDRDGGGYTF.

This clone was counted a single time. The CDR3 is CASSQDRGGAGYEQFF. Here the CDR3 DNA reads TGTGCCAGCAGCCAAGATCGCGGGGGGGCGGGCTATGAGCAGTTCTTC. V gene TRBV4-2 combines with J gene TRBJ2-1, with 9 bases identical to TRBD2. The V and J ends lost 0 bases and 8 bases, in that order; junction bases with no gene match: 8. Per the germline V gene, CDR1 is LGHNA and CDR2 is YNFKEQ. The CDR3 is made up of 16 amino acids.

The gene calls are TRBV2 and TRBJ1-2; D is unclear. Trimming cost V 4 bases and J 8 bases, with 11 bases left between them. CDR1 SNHLY and CDR2 FYNNEI come from the germline V gene. The CDR3 is 12 residues long. The CDR3 spells CASSVEGWGYTF. CDR3 nucleotide sequence: TGTGCCAGCAGTGTAGAGGGTTGGGGCTACACCTTC.

V and J are TRBV24-1 and TRBJ2-5, with a possible D match to TRBD1 (6 bases). This CDR3 comprises 16 residues. The V gene lost 3 bases and the J gene lost 1 base, with 14 bases spanning the gap. The germline gives CDR1 KGHDR, CDR2 SFDVKD. For the CDR3, the DNA is TGTGCCACCAGTGATGGCGATCGACAGGCCCAAGAGACCCAGTACTTC. Its translation: CATSDGDRQAQETQYF.

The V call is TRBV9, the J call TRBJ1-3; D may be TRBD1 (5 bases). Germline CDR1 SGDLS, CDR2 YYNGEE. Deletions cut 4 bases from V and 0 bases from J, with 14 bases between. The CDR3 has 16 amino acids. CDR3 sequence reads: CASSTAPGPSGNTIYF. The CDR3 nucleotides read TGTGCCAGCAGCACCGCACCAGGGCCCTCTGGAAACACCATATATTTT.